This T cell receptor (beta chain) was found in a study of blood T cell repertoires in COVID-19. Overall study context: The analysed material was cDNA or gDNA that came from T cells, B-cell-depleted T cells, or PBMCs.

Clones were sequenced by immunoSEQ multiplex PCR, and TCRdb holds only the in-frame ones, with some missing. The data contain some 110,000 clones, around three quarters of them singletons. The CDR3 contains 17 residues. Losses at the gene ends were 5 bases for V and 2 bases for J; bases not matched to a gene: 11. Per the germline V gene, CDR1 is LNHDA and CDR2 is SQIVND (reference sequence). This sequence was found in a man aged 65 to 85 with acute or convalescent COVID-19. This chain connects TRBV19 to TRBJ2-7; TRBD1 matches at 11 bases. Material: peripheral blood. The CDR3 sequence is CASSRLSGQGATYEQYF. The CDR3 DNA sequence: TGTGCCAGTAGTCGCCTATCCGGACAGGGGGCTACCTACGAGCAGTACTTC.